Below, 25 T cell receptor beta chains from the same sample are listed, as sequenced in a study of CD8+CD57+ T cells in acquired aplastic anemia. Researchers used genomic DNA as the template to profile TCR beta VDJ and CDR3. From the reads, TCRdb called clonotypes with MiXCR, one entry per CDR3 protein. Here the sample spans about 210,000 distinct CDR3 sequences, approximately 60% being singletons. The sample consisted of sorted CD4+, CD8+, or CD8+CD57+ T cells (not recorded which) from PBMCs. The origin of the receptors is a human donor in good health.

As for this clonotype: This may stem from a read error, because a much larger clone lies one nucleotide away. The genes are TRBV6-5 and TRBJ2-3, with 9 bases that match TRBD1. Germline V CDR1 and CDR2: MNHEY, SVGAGI. The CDR3 covers 18 residues. CDR3 sequence (DNA): TGTGCCGGCAGTTCCCGGGACAGGGCTGTTTGGGGGTCAGATACGCAGTATTTT. Translated: CAGSSRDRAVWGSDTQYF.

This clonotype was seen repeatedly, ten times or more. This rearrangement joins TRBV7-9 to TRBJ2-1, with D tentatively TRBD2 (6 bases). This CDR3 is 16 amino acids long. V was shortened by 5 bases and J by 9 bases, with 23 bases between the two germline ends. Germline V gives CDR1 SEHNR, CDR2 FQNEAQ (reference sequence). CDR3 bases: TGTGCCAGCAGCCCCTCTTCCGGGACTGCGTCTCCTGAGCAGTTCTTC. The encoded protein is CASSPSSGTASPEQFF.

The chain carries TRBV27 and TRBJ2-7; D possibly corresponds to TRBD2 (6 bases). CDR1 and CDR2 from the germline V gene are MNHEY and SMNVEV (reference sequence). V was trimmed by 2 bases and J by 2 bases, leaving 16 bases between them. The CDR3 is 16 residues long. The chain's CDR3 is CASSLPDRDSPYEQYF. The CDR3 DNA reads as TGTGCCAGCAGTTTACCAGACCGGGACTCCCCCTACGAGCAGTACTTC.

Turning to this clonotype: Lacking the conserved final phenylalanine or tryptophan, this CDR3 likely reflects a read error. The chain carries TRBV10-1 and TRBJ2-7; 7 positions agree with TRBD1. The CDR3 has 14 amino acids. With V trimmed by 6 bases and J by 1 base, 6 bases remained unmatched. Germline lookup yields CDR1 WNHNN and CDR2 SYGVQD (reference sequence). The CDR3 nucleotides read TGCGCCAGCAGGGGGACAGACCCTTCCTACGAGCAGTACCTC. This translates into CASRGTDPSYEQYL.

J is TRBJ2-7 and V is TRBV7-9, with D tentatively TRBD1 or TRBD2 (6 bases each). The CDR3 is 15 residues long. CDR1 is SEHNR and CDR2 is FQNEAQ in the germline V gene (reference sequence). Trimming took off 2 bases at V and 3 bases at J, with 14 bases between the two ends. For the CDR3, the DNA is TGTGCCAGCAGCTTATCTGAGGGGGGCCTCTACGAGCAGTACTTC. It specifies CASSLSEGGLYEQYF.

V and J are TRBV15 and TRBJ2-7, with 10 bases matching TRBD1. There are 15 residues in the CDR3. Germline V gives CDR1 LNHNV, CDR2 YYDKDF (reference sequence). Losses at the gene ends were 2 bases for V and 6 bases for J; bases not matched to a gene: 7. The CDR3 DNA is TGTGCCACCAGCAGAAGTTGGGGACAGGGGAGCGAGCAGTACTTC. This encodes CATSRSWGQGSEQYF.

Note on this clonotype: A single base separates this from a much larger clone, so it may be a read error. The chain is built from TRBV5-5 and TRBJ2-2, with D possibly called TRBD1 or TRBD2 (5 bases each). Trimming stripped 4 bases from V and 6 bases from J, with 19 bases between. The CDR3 totals 16 residues. Germline V gene lookup returns CDR1 SGHKS and CDR2 YYEKEE (reference sequence). Written as DNA, the CDR3 is TGTGCCAGCAGCCCCTCCGGGGCAGGGTTTGCCGGGGAGCTGTTTTTT. Protein product: CASSPSGAGFAGELFF.

This clonotype appeared many times. The chain carries TRBV27 and TRBJ2-7, with 9 bases aligning to TRBD2. Germline CDR1 MNHEY, CDR2 SMNVEV (reference sequence). V lost 3 bases to trimming and J lost 4 bases; unmatched junction nucleotides: 7. This CDR3 comprises 15 residues. CDR3: CASSFVAGGPYEQYF. The CDR3 nucleotides are TGTGCCAGCAGTTTCGTGGCGGGAGGGCCGTACGAGCAGTACTTC.

This chain joins TRBV29-1 and TRBJ2-3, with 10 bases fitting TRBD2. Germline CDR1 SQVTM, CDR2 ANQGSEA. CDR3 length: 16 residues. V trimming: 5 bases; J trimming: 0 bases; junction bases outside the gene matches: 8. CDR3 residues: CSVRLAGSSSTDTQYF. CDR3 sequence (DNA): TGCAGCGTTAGACTAGCGGGTTCTTCTAGCACAGATACGCAGTATTTT.

Concerning this clonotype itself: Compared with germline, one end of the junction differs, possibly owing to a read error. The chain recombines TRBV10-3 with TRBJ2-2; 8 nucleotides line up with TRBD2. The CDR3 extends over 14 amino acids. Germline values: CDR1 ENHRY, CDR2 SYGVKD. Written as DNA, the CDR3 is TGTGCCATCAGGCGGGGGGAAATCACCGGGGAGCCGTTTTTT. This translates into CAIRRGEITGEPFF.

The chain uses TRBV20-1 and TRBJ2-3, with D unclear. The V and J ends lost 0 bases and 0 bases respectively, with 10 bases between them. Germline V gives CDR1 DFQATT, CDR2 SNEGSKA (reference sequence). The CDR3 totals 15 residues. CDR3 sequence: CSARDKRESTDTQYF. The CDR3 nucleotides read TGCAGTGCTAGAGATAAACGAGAGAGCACAGATACGCAGTATTTT.

This sequence joins TRBV4-1 and TRBJ1-1; 7 bases match TRBD1. CDR3 size: 17 residues. Looked up from germline, CDR1 is MGHRA and CDR2 is YSYEKL. J lost 1 base, V lost 6 bases, and 14 bases had no gene match. CDR3 nucleotide sequence: TGCGCCAGCAGACCCGCGGGACAGACAGATGCGAACACTGAAGCTTTCTTT. This sequence encodes CASRPAGQTDANTEAFF.

On this clonotype: A single base separates this from a much larger clone, so it may be a read error. This sequence joins TRBV5-5 and TRBJ1-1; the match to TRBD1 covers 10 bases. The CDR3 loop spans 16 amino acids. The germline gives CDR1 SGHKS, CDR2 YYEKEE (reference sequence). The CDR3 nucleotides are TGTGCCAGCAGCCCCGACAGGGGGCGAATGAACACTGAAGTTTTCTTT. Protein sequence: CASSPDRGRMNTEVFF.

There are many counts of this clonotype. The rearrangement joins TRBV25-1 to TRBJ2-1; 13 positions agree with TRBD2. V lost 4 bases and J lost 3; bases outside the gene matches: 3. CDR1 and CDR2 (germline): MGHDK, SYGVNS. The CDR3 is made up of 16 amino acids. The CDR3 sequence: CASSVGTSGIYNEQFF. The CDR3 nucleotides read TGTGCCAGCAGTGTGGGGACTAGCGGGATCTACAATGAGCAGTTCTTC.

This clonotype showed up many times. The chain carries TRBV14 and TRBJ2-1; D call uncertain. The ends were cut back, 3 bases at V and 4 bases at J, with 7 bases in the middle. CDR1 SGHDN and CDR2 FVKESK come from the germline V gene. The CDR3 runs to 13 residues. This CDR3 reads CASSQPGYNEQFF. DNA for the CDR3: TGTGCCAGCAGCCAGCCGGGTTACAATGAGCAGTTCTTC.

The chain has TRBV10-1 and TRBJ2-1, with D possibly TRBD2 on 5 matching bases. Deletions cut 3 bases from V and 3 bases from J, with 9 bases between. The CDR3 contains 14 residues. Germline V CDR1 and CDR2: WNHNN, SYGVQD (reference sequence). Written as DNA, the CDR3 is TGCGCCAGCAGTGATTCTAGCCACTACAATGAGCAGTTCTTC. Its protein is CASSDSSHYNEQFF.

The V and J genes are TRBV2 and TRBJ2-5; D gene unclear. The CDR3 consists of 11 residues. Germline CDR1 and CDR2: SNHLY and FYNNEI. Trimming stripped 2 bases from V and 5 bases from J, with 3 bases between. The CDR3 is CASSEYETQYF. The CDR3 DNA reads TGTGCCAGCAGTGAATATGAGACCCAGTACTTC. The entire variable domain, with the rest obtained from reference TRBV2 and TRBJ2-5, is as follows: EPEVTQTPSHQVTQMGQEVILRCVPISNHLYFYWYRQILGQKVEFLVSFYNNEISEKSEIFDDQFSVERPDGSNFTLKIRSTKLEDSAMYFCASSEYETQYFGPGTRLLVL.

The V and J genes are TRBV24-1 and TRBJ2-3; possible D gene TRBD1, 5 bases. V lost 9 bases and J lost 2, with 17 bases in between. The CDR3 covers 15 residues. Germline assignment: CDR1 KGHDR and CDR2 SFDVKD. In DNA, the CDR3 is TGTGCCACCCAGGGTTTGACTGGGCTCACAGATACGCAGTATTTT. Translated, it gives CATQGLTGLTDTQYF.

Concerning this clonotype itself: The CDR3 ends on some other residue instead of the conserved phenylalanine or tryptophan, so this is likely a read error. This chain's CDR3 is CASSSEQEAGANVLTL. CDR3 sequence (DNA): TGTGCCAGCAGCTCAGAACAGGAGGCTGGGGCCAACGTCCTGACTCTC. This rearrangement joins TRBV5-4 to TRBJ2-6; either TRBD1 or TRBD2 may fit D (5 bases each). Germline V CDR1 and CDR2: SGHNT, YYREEE (reference sequence). The CDR3 contains 16 residues. V was clipped by 3 bases and J by 2 bases, with 12 bases between them.

The rearrangement links TRBV7-9 to TRBJ2-5; D is uncertain. Germline lookup yields CDR1 SEHNR and CDR2 FQNEAQ (reference sequence). Trimming stripped 1 base from V and 4 bases from J, with 10 bases between. This CDR3 spans 14 amino acids. CDR3 bases: TGTGCCAGCAGCTTAGATCGACGGCGAGAGACCCAGTACTTC. Translated, it gives CASSLDRRRETQYF. Full variable domain (missing parts from reference TRBV7-9 and TRBJ2-5): DTGVSQNPRHKITKRGQNVTFRCDPISEHNRLYWYRQTLGQGPEFLTYFQNEAQLEKSRLLSDRFSAERPKGSFSTLEIQRTEQGDSAMYLCASSLDRRRETQYFGPGTRLLVL.

The rearrangement joins TRBV6-6 to TRBJ1-1; D might be TRBD1 (6 bases). V lost 7 bases and J lost 6, with 21 bases in between. Germline CDR1 reads MNHNY; CDR2 reads SVGAGI (reference sequence). This CDR3 contains 15 residues. The CDR3 sequence is CASIRGIGSFPEAFF. CDR3 bases: TGTGCCAGCATAAGGGGGATCGGGTCTTTTCCTGAAGCTTTCTTT.

CDR3 sequence: CASSATGGVRETQYF. The CDR3 DNA is TGTGCCAGCAGCGCCACAGGGGGGGTAAGGGAGACCCAGTACTTC. The gene calls are TRBV14 and TRBJ2-5; a weak D match, TRBD1 (8 bases). The V and J ends lost 5 bases and 5 bases respectively, with 18 bases between them. In germline, CDR1 is SGHDN, CDR2 FVKESK. This CDR3 is built from 15 residues.

This clonotype came up many times. V is TRBV11-3 and J is TRBJ2-3; D uncertain. Trimming took 0 bases from V and 2 from J, leaving 12 bases between them. The CDR3 is made up of 16 amino acids. CDR1 is SGHNT and CDR2 is YENEEA in the germline V gene. The CDR3 coding sequence is TGTGCCAGCAGCTTAGACGCAGGACGGACCACAGATACGCAGTATTTT. Its translation: CASSLDAGRTTDTQYF. The complete variable domain, with remaining parts taken from reference TRBV11-3 and TRBJ2-3, reads EAGVVQSPRYKIIEKKQPVAFWCNPISGHNTLYWYLQNLGQGPELLIRYENEEAVDDSQLPKDRFSAERLKGVDSTLKIQPAELGDSAVYLCASSLDAGRTTDTQYFGPGTRLTVL.

This clonotype has just a few counts. V gene TRBV29-1 combines with J gene TRBJ1-2; D unresolved. The V gene's germline CDR1 is SQVTM and CDR2 ANQGSEA. The CDR3 is 13 amino acids. Trimming pared 1 base from V and 4 bases from J, leaving 10 bases between. CDR3 sequence reads: CSVEGRPSYGYTF. In DNA, the CDR3 is TGCAGCGTTGAAGGGAGGCCCAGCTATGGCTACACCTTC.

The V call is TRBV10-1, the J call TRBJ2-1; possibly TRBD2 for D (6 bases). V lost 6 bases to trimming and J lost 7 bases, with 19 bases between them. Germline V lookup: CDR1 WNHNN, CDR2 SYGVQD (reference sequence). CDR3 length equals 15 residues. CDR3 loop: CASRGTGTPGNEQFF. In DNA, the CDR3 is TGCGCCAGCAGGGGAACCGGGACTCCGGGGAATGAGCAGTTCTTC.